These T cell receptor beta chains were read from a single sample in a study of T cells in localized non-small cell lung cancer. Sequenced by immunoSEQ multiplex PCR; TCRdb stores in-frame clones only, minus some. The sample consists of fewer than 95,000 clones, roughly 93% of them appearing once. Sequenced material: PBMCs, taken before any cancer treatment. Every receptor here comes from a woman aged 35 to 70 with stage II squamous cell lung carcinoma. Both conserved end residues are trimmed from each CDR3.

cdr3_aa: ASSFETSGSRTYEQY
j_call: TRBJ2-7
v_call: TRBV28

cdr3_aa: ATSREKATVTEAF
j_call: TRBJ1-1
v_call: TRBV15

cdr3_aa: ASSLGVGRADVNNSPLH
j_call: TRBJ1-6
v_call: TRBV5-1

cdr3_aa: AIGGGNTIY
j_call: TRBJ1-3
v_call: TRBV10-3

cdr3_aa: ASSPRRGQGPATNEKLF
j_call: TRBJ1-4
v_call: TRBV18

cdr3_aa: AISLTGTEDYGYT
j_call: TRBJ1-2
v_call: TRBV10-3

cdr3_aa: ASSLKTGEHQPQH
j_call: TRBJ1-5
v_call: TRBV18

cdr3_aa: ASSIGNSLQETQY
j_call: TRBJ2-5
v_call: TRBV19

cdr3_aa: ASSLMSVGQGAGETQY
j_call: TRBJ2-5
v_call: TRBV28

cdr3_aa: ASSVDRNTEAF
j_call: TRBJ1-1
v_call: TRBV9

cdr3_aa: ASSSDRESYSNQPQH
j_call: TRBJ1-5
v_call: TRBV11-2

cdr3_aa: ASSEFRADTQY
j_call: TRBJ2-3
v_call: TRBV2

cdr3_aa: ASTRENYGYT
j_call: TRBJ1-2
v_call: TRBV6-1

cdr3_aa: ASSLGTPNRAYQPQH
j_call: TRBJ1-5
v_call: TRBV27

cdr3_aa: AWSIHRGTDTQY
j_call: TRBJ2-3
v_call: TRBV30

cdr3_aa: ASSALRDRPARRYGYT
j_call: TRBJ1-2
v_call: TRBV2

cdr3_aa: ASSFRGGEKLF
j_call: TRBJ1-4
v_call: TRBV7-9

cdr3_aa: ASSLYRQTTDTQY
j_call: TRBJ2-3
v_call: TRBV11-1

cdr3_aa: ASSLEGNYGYT
j_call: TRBJ1-2
v_call: TRBV13

cdr3_aa: ASSIWKGQGYSNQPQH
j_call: TRBJ1-5
v_call: TRBV19

cdr3_aa: ASSLGPNTGEF
j_call: TRBJ2-1
v_call: TRBV7-8

cdr3_aa: ASTLRGGADTQY
j_call: TRBJ2-3
v_call: TRBV6-5

cdr3_aa: ASSLGREYYNEQF
j_call: TRBJ2-1
v_call: TRBV27

cdr3_aa: ASSLSQGATDTQY
j_call: TRBJ2-3
v_call: TRBV7-9

cdr3_aa: ASNGQGSRPSPLH
j_call: TRBJ1-6
v_call: TRBV27

cdr3_aa: ATSGLRAGGGEAF
j_call: TRBJ1-1
v_call: TRBV15

cdr3_aa: ASTTRWGATEAF
j_call: TRBJ1-1
v_call: TRBV6-5

cdr3_aa: ASSPLVGASTDTQY
j_call: TRBJ2-3
v_call: TRBV5-1

cdr3_aa: ASSQESRTSGHNEQF
j_call: TRBJ2-1
v_call: TRBV4-1

cdr3_aa: ASSIDGTSGNTIY
j_call: TRBJ1-3
v_call: TRBV19

cdr3_aa: ASSRDGAYEQY
j_call: TRBJ2-7
v_call: TRBV13

cdr3_aa: ASSFSDRGPYEQY
j_call: .
v_call: TRBV7-9

cdr3_aa: ASSFGGHISGANVLT
j_call: TRBJ2-6
v_call: TRBV7-9

cdr3_aa: ASSQGLFNTDTQY
j_call: TRBJ2-3
v_call: TRBV7-7

cdr3_aa: ASSLGDTQY
j_call: TRBJ2-3
v_call: TRBV5-1

cdr3_aa: ASSLLRGGRSYEQY
j_call: TRBJ2-7
v_call: TRBV27

cdr3_aa: ASSQDPTGEAF
j_call: TRBJ1-1
v_call: TRBV4-2

cdr3_aa: ASSLAEGTNYGYT
j_call: TRBJ1-2
v_call: TRBV5-8

cdr3_aa: AISGDYNDNEQF
j_call: TRBJ2-1
v_call: TRBV10-3

cdr3_aa: ASSLAGGNQPQH
j_call: TRBJ1-5
v_call: TRBV5-4

cdr3_aa: ASSTKRMVAESGYT
j_call: TRBJ1-2
v_call: TRBV18

cdr3_aa: ASSLWGLVKDNEQF
j_call: TRBJ2-1
v_call: TRBV7-2

cdr3_aa: ASSPPGRYNEQF
j_call: TRBJ2-1
v_call: TRBV4-1

cdr3_aa: ASSWGQGGGQPQH
j_call: TRBJ1-5
v_call: TRBV7-8

cdr3_aa: ASSPGTVTYEQY
j_call: TRBJ2-7
v_call: TRBV6-5

cdr3_aa: ASSLRTGGETQY
j_call: TRBJ2-5
v_call: TRBV7-8